The 3 T cell receptor beta chains below all came from one sample that was sequenced in a study of cytomegalovirus exposure and HLA in healthy donors (dated by TCRdb to 2015 to 2018). Libraries were built with the immunoSEQ multiplex PCR assay. The multiplex PCR relied on a mix of 60 forward primers for TCR Vbeta segments and 13 reverse primers for TCR Jbeta segments. The immuneACCESS repertoire file appears here via TCRdb, limited to in-frame rearrangements. These files lack a portion of the clones; in checked studies, under half of the deficit traces to unresolved V genes, and the cause of the others is not known. Recorded for this sample are more than 100,000 clones; 75% to 85% of them occurred a single time. The ten largest account for just over 8% of the sample. Material for sequencing was PBMCs. Receptor source: a woman aged 45-65 years in good health and CMV-seropositive.

The J gene is TRBJ1-2, the V gene TRBV7-2; D not resolved. CDR1 SGHTA and CDR2 FQGNSA come from the germline V gene. This CDR3 spans 15 amino acids. Trimming removed 1 base at V and 8 bases at J, with 17 bases between. The chain's CDR3 is CASSLERGIPQGYTF. CDR3 DNA sequence: TGTGCCAGCAGCTTAGAACGGGGAATCCCACAGGGCTACACCTTC.

The rearrangement links TRBV5-1 to TRBJ2-7; 7 positions match TRBD1. From germline, CDR1 is SGHRS and CDR2 YFSETQ. The V gene end was trimmed by 5 bases and the J gene end by 1 base; junction bases not matched to a gene: 9. This CDR3 is 15 amino acids long. Written as DNA, the CDR3 is TGCGCCAGCAGGGCCGGGACAGCCTTTTCCTACGAGCAGTACTTC. Protein sequence: CASRAGTAFSYEQYF. The full variable domain, with the rest looked up from reference TRBV5-1 and TRBJ2-7, is KAGVTQTPRYLIKTRGQQVTLSCSPISGHRSVSWYQQTPGQGLQFLFEYFSETQRNKGNFPGRFSGRQFSNSRSEMNVSTLELGDSALYLCASRAGTAFSYEQYFGPGTRLTVT.

The V gene is TRBV28, the J gene TRBJ2-7, with 11 bases matching TRBD2. CDR3 length: 14 residues. CDR1 and CDR2 (germline): MDHEN, SYDVKM. Trimming cost V 6 bases and J 4 bases; bases outside gene matches: 5. This CDR3 reads CASSLAGGKYEQYF. The CDR3 DNA follows: TGTGCCAGCAGCTTAGCGGGAGGGAAGTACGAGCAGTACTTC. Supplemented by reference TRBV28 and TRBJ2-7, the full variable domain reads DVKVTQSSRYLVKRTGEKVFLECVQDMDHENMFWYRQDPGLGLRLIYFSYDVKMKEKGDIPEGYSVSREKKERFSLILESASTNQTSMYLCASSLAGGKYEQYFGPGTRLTVT.